The 18 T cell receptor beta chains given below trace back to one sample, sequenced in a study of STAT3 mutations in large granular lymphocyte leukemia. Regarding the study as a whole: At least one immunodominant TCR beta clonotype appeared in every T-cell large granular lymphocyte leukemia patient.

Which antigens these TCRs recognize remains unknown. Method: immunoSEQ multiplex PCR; TCRdb's copy keeps in-frame clones and lacks some. The sample shows under 10,000 clones, 85% to 90% of them seen only once. Sequenced: peripheral blood mononuclear cells. All receptors come from a man of 80 years or more with T-cell large granular lymphocyte leukemia. Some clones in this sample may be carry-over from other donors' samples.

The gene calls are TRBV4-3 and TRBJ1-3; D is perhaps TRBD1 (5 bases). V lost 5 bases and J lost 1, with 9 bases in between. This CDR3 has 14 amino acids. Germline V CDR1 and CDR2: LGHNA, YSLEER. In DNA form, the CDR3 reads TGCGCCAGCAGCGCCGGGGCGTCTGGAAACACCATATATTTT. It is translated as CASSAGASGNTIYF.

This chain links TRBV5-6 with TRBJ2-3, with no clear D. CDR1 is SGHDT and CDR2 is YYEEEE in the germline V gene. The V end was cut by 0 bases, the J end by 6 bases, with 5 bases between. The CDR3 covers 12 residues. The CDR3 nucleotides are TGTGCCAGCAGCTTGGATCTGGATACGCAGTATTTT. Translating it yields CASSLDLDTQYF.

This clone was recorded once. The chain is built from TRBV29-1 and TRBJ2-3; D is uncertain. Trimming stripped 3 bases from V and 6 bases from J, with 13 bases between. This CDR3 has 13 residues. Per germline, CDR1 SQVTM and CDR2 ANQGSEA. For the CDR3, the DNA is TGCAGCGTTGAGGCACTGAGGACCGATACGCAGTATTTT. Its protein product is CSVEALRTDTQYF.

This clone has a single count. The chain couples TRBV7-2 to TRBJ2-3; possible D gene TRBD2, 7 bases. The CDR3 consists of 15 residues. With 3 bases removed from V and 6 bases from J, the gap between germline ends came to 16 bases. Per the germline V gene, CDR1 is SGHTA and CDR2 is FQGNSA. The chain's CDR3 is CASSFRRGPRDTQYF. DNA for the CDR3: TGTGCCAGCAGCTTCAGGCGGGGGCCCCGGGATACGCAGTATTTT.

The genes are TRBV6-5 and TRBJ1-4; D is uncertain. CDR3 length: 15 amino acids. From germline, CDR1 is MNHEY and CDR2 SVGAGI. V shed 4 bases and J shed 7 bases, with 16 bases lying between them. The CDR3 nucleotides are TGTGCCAGCAGTTTGTCGGCAGGATGGAGTGAAAAACTGTTTTTT. Residues: CASSLSAGWSEKLFF.

This clone was detected once. The chain recombines TRBV18 with TRBJ1-3, with unresolved D. V was cut by 8 bases and J by 2 bases, with 16 bases left in between. The CDR3 spans 15 residues. Germline values: CDR1 KGHSH, CDR2 LQKENI. The CDR3 DNA follows: TGTGCCAGCCAGCCGGTCGAGCCTACTGGAAACACCATATATTTT. Translated, it gives CASQPVEPTGNTIYF.

This chain joins TRBV5-1 and TRBJ2-1; D is perhaps TRBD2 (5 bases). CDR3 length: 16 amino acids. Germline CDR1 reads SGHRS; CDR2 reads YFSETQ. V was shortened by 1 base and J by 0 bases, with 11 bases between the two germline ends. The DNA of the CDR3 is TGCGCCAGCAGCTTGTTCGGGGTTTCCTCCTACAATGAGCAGTTCTTC. This translates into CASSLFGVSSYNEQFF.

There are a few counts of this clone. The CDR3 coding sequence is TGCGCCAGCAGCGGTCGACAGGGTGGAGGAGGAAACACCATATATTTT. Translation gives CASSGRQGGGGNTIYF. The chain carries TRBV5-1 and TRBJ1-3; TRBD1 matches 7 bases. This CDR3 contains 16 residues. CDR1 SGHRS and CDR2 YFSETQ come from the germline V gene. V shed 4 bases, J shed 4 bases, and the junction held 11 bases outside the gene matches.

The chain uses TRBV30 and TRBJ1-4, with 8 positions matching TRBD1. The CDR3 loop spans 13 amino acids. Germline-derived CDR1 and CDR2 are GTSNPN and SVGIG (reference sequence). After removal of 1 base from V and 5 bases from J, the junction contained 0 bases not matched to a gene. In nucleotides, the CDR3 is TGTGCCTGGAGTGGACAGGGGAATGAAAAACTGTTTTTT. Amino acid sequence: CAWSGQGNEKLFF.

The V call is TRBV29-1, the J call TRBJ2-3; D may be TRBD1 or TRBD2 (5 bases each). V gave up 4 bases and J gave up 0 bases, with 14 bases separating them. The CDR3 runs 15 residues. The germline CDR1 and CDR2 sequences are SQVTM and ANQGSEA. CDR3 nucleotides: TGCAGCGTTGTGGGGGAGAAATCTAGCACAGATACGCAGTATTTT. Translated: CSVVGEKSSTDTQYF.

In DNA, the CDR3 is TGTGCCAGCAGCTTTAGCGGGGATACCGGGGAGCTGTTTTTT. Translation: CASSFSGDTGELFF. This rearrangement joins TRBV7-3 to TRBJ2-2, with TRBD2 identical over 8 bases. CDR1 is SGHTA and CDR2 is FQGTGA in the germline V gene. The CDR3 loop spans 14 amino acids. V lost 3 bases and J lost 5; bases outside the gene matches: 2. Full variable domain (outside the CDR3, taken from reference TRBV7-3 and TRBJ2-2): GAGVSQTPSNKVTEKGKYVELRCDPISGHTALYWYRQSLGQGPEFLIYFQGTGAADDSGLPNDRFFAVRPEGSVSTLKIQRTERGDSAVYLCASSFSGDTGELFFGEGSRLTVL.

Comment on this clone: The same CDR3 is also encoded by other DNA sequences in this sample. The chain recombines TRBV28 with TRBJ2-7; 10 bases match TRBD2. There are 16 residues in the CDR3. V shed 4 bases, J shed 3 bases, and the junction held 9 bases outside the gene matches. Germline-derived CDR1 and CDR2 are MDHEN and SYDVKM. As DNA, the CDR3 is TGTGCCAGCAGTTCCCCTGGGTTAGCGGGGGGCTACGAGCAGTACTTC. As protein: CASSSPGLAGGYEQYF.

The gene calls are TRBV9 and TRBJ2-5; 7 bases agree with TRBD2. Germline V gene data show CDR1 as SGDLS and CDR2 as YYNGEE. Trimming removed 0 bases from V and 4 bases from J; junction bases left unmatched: 6. The CDR3 is 15 residues long. Here the CDR3 reads CASSVAGGVRETQYF. DNA for the CDR3: TGTGCCAGCAGCGTAGCGGGGGGAGTTCGAGAGACCCAGTACTTC.

The chain joins TRBV25-1 to TRBJ2-3; the match to TRBD2 covers 11 bases. Germline V gene sequence: CDR1 MGHDK, CDR2 SYGVNS. After removal of 7 bases from V and 0 bases from J, the junction contained 3 bases not matched to a gene. This CDR3 region has 15 residues. CDR3 in amino acids: CASTTSGASTDTQYF. In nucleotides, the CDR3 is TGTGCCAGCACGACTAGCGGGGCGAGCACAGATACGCAGTATTTT.

This clone turned up a few times. The rearrangement links TRBV6-6 to TRBJ1-1; no definite D call. Germline V lookup: CDR1 MNHNY, CDR2 SVGAGI (reference sequence). Trimming took 7 bases from V and 1 from J, leaving 13 bases between them. This CDR3 region has 14 residues. The CDR3 nucleotides are TGTGCCAGCACCCCCGGCTCCCCGAACACTGAAGCTTTCTTT. Encoded protein: CASTPGSPNTEAFF.

This sequence joins TRBV5-4 and TRBJ2-7, with D uncertain. Looked up from germline, CDR1 is SGHNT and CDR2 is YYREEE (reference sequence). V lost 4 bases and J lost 3, with 11 bases in between. CDR3 length: 13 amino acids. The CDR3 reads CASSPRSNYEQYF. For the CDR3, the DNA is TGTGCCAGCAGCCCGCGGAGCAACTACGAGCAGTACTTC.

The chain has TRBV4-2 and TRBJ2-7, with no clear D. The ends were cut back, 1 base at V and 1 base at J, with 17 bases in the middle. Per germline, CDR1 LGHNA and CDR2 YNFKEQ. The CDR3 is 17 amino acids. CDR3 nucleotide sequence: TGTGCCAGCAGCCAAGCCACCCTGGGGATTCGGTCCTACGAGCAGTACTTC. Translation gives CASSQATLGIRSYEQYF.

The chain links TRBV30 to TRBJ1-2; possible D gene TRBD1, 6 bases. The CDR3 length is 13 residues. V lost 7 bases and J lost 2, with 14 bases in between. Germline V gene sequence: CDR1 GTSNPN, CDR2 SVGIG (reference sequence). This CDR3 is CASRAGHNYGYTF. The DNA for the CDR3 is TGTGCCTCCCGGGCGGGACACAACTATGGCTACACCTTC. Together with reference TRBV30 and TRBJ1-2, the CDR3 gives the full variable domain: SQTIHQWPATLVQPVGSPLSLECTVEGTSNPNLYWYRQAAGRGLQLLFYSVGIGQISSEVPQNLSASRPQDRQFILSSKKLLLSDSGFYLCASRAGHNYGYTFGSGTRLTVV.